These 28 T cell receptor beta chains were sequenced from one sample in a study of blood T cells in healthy people across ages. A second PCR, run for about 7 to 11 cycles, used a sample-barcoded 5' primer plus a J-beta primer mix. Via MiXCR, TCRdb re-called the 5' RACE reads, giving one row per CDR3 protein. The sample consists of around 1.1 million distinct CDR3 sequences, around two fifths of them appearing once. Sequences were obtained from blood. These receptor sequences come from a man in his late teens or twenties in good health.

The chain combines TRBV20-1 with TRBJ1-5; 7 bases match TRBD1. The V segment lost 7 bases and the J segment 5 bases; nucleotides outside the gene matches: 17. Germline V gene sequence: CDR1 DFQATT, CDR2 SNEGSKA (reference sequence). The CDR3 is 16 residues long. CDR3 region: CSDRGIAVGLHQPQHF. In DNA, the CDR3 is TGCAGTGACAGGGGTATCGCGGTTGGATTACATCAGCCCCAGCATTTT.

V usage is TRBV7-2 and J usage is TRBJ1-2; D ambiguous. V was cut by 9 bases and J by 5 bases, with 13 bases left in between. This CDR3 comprises 12 residues. Germline V CDR1 and CDR2: SGHTA, FQGNSA. The CDR3 sequence: CASAPFGYGYTF. The CDR3 DNA sequence: TGTGCCAGTGCCCCTTTTGGTTATGGCTACACCTTC.

The rearrangement links TRBV20-1 to TRBJ1-2; TRBD1 agrees at 8 bases. In germline, CDR1 is DFQATT, CDR2 SNEGSKA (reference sequence). J lost 2 bases, V lost 0 bases, and 11 bases had no gene match. The CDR3 loop spans 17 amino acids. The CDR3 spells CSARDAGTGALNYGYTF. DNA for the CDR3: TGCAGTGCTAGAGATGCCGGGACAGGAGCCCTGAACTATGGCTACACCTTC.

As regards this clonotype: This clone may be a read error of a much larger clone one base away. V is TRBV5-1 and J is TRBJ2-1; 7 bases map to TRBD1. Trimming cost V 8 bases and J 5 bases; bases outside gene matches: 4. The CDR3 is 12 amino acids. Germline lookup yields CDR1 SGHRS and CDR2 YFSETQ. This CDR3 reads CARRQGDNEQFF. CDR3 nucleotide sequence: TGCGCCAGGAGACAGGGAGACAATGAGCAGTTCTTC.

V and J are TRBV9 and TRBJ2-7, with 7 bases lining up with TRBD1. Per germline, CDR1 SGDLS and CDR2 YYNGEE. V trimming: 4 bases; J trimming: 5 bases; junction bases outside the gene matches: 9. This CDR3 is 14 amino acids long. The CDR3 DNA reads TGTGCCAGCAGCCTGCGACAGGGTCTCGACGAGCAGTACTTC. Translating it yields CASSLRQGLDEQYF.

V is TRBV28 and J is TRBJ2-7; no clear D. The DNA end is a closer match to TRBJ2-5, so the J assignment may be wrong. Germline assignment: CDR1 MDHEN and CDR2 SYDVKM. CDR3 length: 12 residues. CDR3 DNA sequence: TGTGCCAGCGGTCAACACGGGGAGACCCAGTACTTC. Encoded protein: CASGQHGETQYF.

This chain joins TRBV20-1 and TRBJ1-2, with 11 nucleotides matching TRBD1. Trimming removed 0 bases from V and 7 bases from J; junction bases left unmatched: 10. CDR1 is DFQATT, CDR2 SNEGSKA, per germline (reference sequence). The CDR3 is 16 residues long. CDR3 in amino acids: CSARDPRDRGYFGYTF. The CDR3 DNA reads TGCAGTGCTAGAGATCCCCGGGACAGGGGGTATTTTGGCTACACCTTC.

The gene calls are TRBV10-3 and TRBJ2-3; 8 bases line up with TRBD2. This CDR3 is 15 amino acids long. The ends lost 8 bases at V and 6 bases at J; junction bases unmatched: 13. Germline values: CDR1 ENHRY, CDR2 SYGVKD. The CDR3 DNA reads TGTGCCATCGGATGGAGCGGGGGTGCAAGTGATACGCAGTATTTT. Translating it yields CAIGWSGGASDTQYF.

The genes are TRBV29-1 and TRBJ2-1; perhaps TRBD2 as D (5 bases). The length of the CDR3 is 13 residues. V was cut by 7 bases and J by 10 bases, with 20 bases left in between. The germline V gene has CDR1 SQVTM and CDR2 ANQGSEA. CDR3 sequence: CSAGRRLSEEQFF. The CDR3 region has the DNA TGCAGCGCCGGCAGGAGGTTGAGCGAGGAGCAGTTCTTC.

Only a few counts were recorded for this clonotype. A much larger clone differs by one base, so this may be a read error. V gene TRBV2 combines with J gene TRBJ1-5; D perhaps matches TRBD1 (6 bases). CDR3 size: 13 residues. V lost 5 bases to trimming and J lost 3 bases, with 8 bases between them. CDR1 and CDR2 (germline): SNHLY, FYNNEI. In DNA form, the CDR3 reads TGTGCCAGCAGTCGGACAGTCAATCAGCCCCAGCATTTT. Its translation: CASSRTVNQPQHF.

The V gene is TRBV28, the J gene TRBJ2-1; no reliable D call. V lost 6 bases to trimming and J lost 0 bases, with 12 bases between them. This CDR3 spans 15 amino acids. Germline lookup yields CDR1 MDHEN and CDR2 SYDVKM. As DNA, the CDR3 is TGTGCCAGCAGGGAGCTTTCGGGCTCCTACAATGAGCAGTTCTTC. It encodes CASRELSGSYNEQFF.

The gene calls are TRBV4-1 and TRBJ1-1; D call uncertain. Per the germline V gene, CDR1 is MGHRA and CDR2 is YSYEKL. The length of the CDR3 is 12 residues. The V and J ends lost 0 bases and 4 bases respectively, with 3 bases between them. As DNA, the CDR3 is TGCGCCAGCAGCCAAGACCTCACTGAAGCTTTCTTT. Its translation is CASSQDLTEAFF.

V and J are TRBV20-1 and TRBJ2-1; D may be TRBD1 (6 bases). From germline, CDR1 is DFQATT and CDR2 SNEGSKA (reference sequence). The V end lost 1 base, the J end lost 6 bases, and 10 bases lay between the germline ends. CDR3 length: 13 residues. The CDR3 region has the DNA TGCAGTGCTAGAGGGACAGCGTTCAATGAGCAGTTCTTC. This codes for CSARGTAFNEQFF.

Points on this clonotype: Germline is not matched at one junction end, which may reflect a read error. The chain employs TRBV12-3 or TRBV12-4 and TRBJ2-1; tentatively, D is TRBD1 (5 bases). The CDR3 is made up of 17 amino acids. In DNA, the CDR3 is TGTGCCAACAGTCTAGGGAAGGGGAAAAGCTCCTACAATGAGCAGTTCTTC. It is translated as CANSLGKGKSSYNEQFF.

The chain has TRBV12-3 or TRBV12-4 and TRBJ1-4; tentatively, D is TRBD1 (5 bases). V shed 3 bases and J shed 8 bases, with 13 bases lying between them. The CDR3 has 14 amino acids. The CDR3 here is CASSLPGRNEKLFF. CDR3 DNA: TGTGCCAGCAGTTTGCCAGGGAGAAACGAAAAACTGTTTTTT.

The chain is built from TRBV7-8 and TRBJ1-2; D is possibly TRBD1 (5 bases). The ends were cut back, 1 base at V and 7 bases at J, with 13 bases in the middle. In germline, CDR1 is SGHVS, CDR2 FQNEAQ. This CDR3 has 14 amino acids. The CDR3 here is CASSLGSRASGYTF. The CDR3 region has the DNA TGTGCCAGCAGCTTAGGGAGCAGGGCCTCTGGCTACACCTTC. Filled out from reference TRBV7-8 and TRBJ1-2, the complete variable domain reads GAGVSQSPRYKVAKRGQDVALRCDPISGHVSLFWYQQALGQGPEFLTYFQNEAQLDKSGLPSDRFFAERPEGSVSTLKIQRTQQEDSAVYLCASSLGSRASGYTFGSGTRLTVV.

V gene TRBV7-3 combines with J gene TRBJ2-3, with 8 nucleotides matching TRBD1. From germline, CDR1 is SGHTA and CDR2 FQGTGA. This CDR3 contains 15 residues. The V segment lost 5 bases and the J segment 4 bases; nucleotides outside the gene matches: 8. CDR3 in amino acids: CASSPRGTGADTQYF. The CDR3 DNA sequence: TGTGCCAGCAGCCCAAGGGGGACAGGCGCAGATACGCAGTATTTT.

In the case of this clonotype: A read error may account for a junction end that differs from germline. This rearrangement joins TRBV5-1 to TRBJ2-4; the match to TRBD2 covers 7 bases. CDR1 and CDR2 (germline): SGHRS, YFSETQ. The CDR3 length is 14 residues. The CDR3 DNA is TGCGCCAGCAGCTTGGACCTAGCGGAAAACACTCAGTACTTC. It translates to CASSLDLAENTQYF.

The chain links TRBV6-2 or TRBV6-3 to TRBJ1-1; possible D gene TRBD1, 6 bases. The CDR3 is 17 residues long. With 2 bases removed from V and 0 bases from J, the gap between germline ends came to 16 bases. The germline V gene encodes CDR1 MNHEY and CDR2 SVGEGT. The CDR3 coding sequence is TGTGCCAGCAGTTACGAGGGGGGTAGCAGGATGAACACTGAAGCTTTCTTT. Translation gives CASSYEGGSRMNTEAFF.

This clonotype was picked up many times. This rearrangement joins TRBV7-2 to TRBJ2-7, with 9 bases identical to TRBD2. Germline trimming cut 5 bases from V and 8 bases from J; bases unmatched to any gene: 7. Germline lookup yields CDR1 SGHTA and CDR2 FQGNSA. CDR3 size: 13 residues. CDR3 amino acids: CASSTGLAGKQYF. Written as DNA, the CDR3 is TGTGCCAGCAGCACGGGACTAGCCGGGAAGCAGTACTTC. Full variable domain (outside the CDR3, taken from reference TRBV7-2 and TRBJ2-7): GAGVSQSPSNKVTEKGKDVELRCDPISGHTALYWYRQSLGQGLEFLIYFQGNSAPDKSGLPSDRFSAERTGGSVSTLTIQRTQQEDSAVYLCASSTGLAGKQYFGPGTRLTVT.

This clonotype was detected a few times. The V gene is TRBV4-3, the J gene TRBJ1-5; unclear D gene. This CDR3 has 15 amino acids. The germline gives CDR1 LGHNA, CDR2 YSLEER. Trimming cost V 0 bases and J 7 bases, with 13 bases left between them. The CDR3 region has the DNA TGCGCCAGCAGCCAAGAATCAACGGGGTCCCAGCCCCAGCATTTT. This encodes CASSQESTGSQPQHF.

This clonotype was observed many times. The chain recombines TRBV15 with TRBJ2-5; D is uncertain. The CDR3 spans 13 residues. The germline CDR1 and CDR2 sequences are LNHNV and YYDKDF (reference sequence). The V end lost 2 bases, the J end lost 2 bases, and 6 bases lay between the germline ends. The CDR3 sequence is CATSRTFQETQYF. CDR3 bases: TGTGCCACCAGCAGAACATTTCAAGAGACCCAGTACTTC. Filled out from reference TRBV15 and TRBJ2-5, the complete variable domain reads DAMVIQNPRYQVTQFGKPVTLSCSQTLNHNVMYWYQQKSSQAPKLLFHYYDKDFNNEADTPDNFQSRRPNTSFCFLDIRSPGLGDTAMYLCATSRTFQETQYFGPGTRLLVL.

The V call is TRBV25-1, the J call TRBJ1-1, with 8 positions matching TRBD1. Trimming removed 2 bases from V and 3 bases from J; junction bases left unmatched: 5. The CDR3 is 15 amino acids. Germline V gene data show CDR1 as MGHDK and CDR2 as SYGVNS. CDR3 DNA: TGTGCCAGCAGTGAAGCGGGCAGGGGGCACACTGAAGCTTTCTTT. Amino acids: CASSEAGRGHTEAFF.

This chain joins TRBV6-5 and TRBJ1-2; weak D call: TRBD1 (6 bases). V shed 5 bases and J shed 10 bases, with 20 bases lying between them. The CDR3 runs to 14 residues. Germline-derived CDR1 and CDR2 are MNHEY and SVGAGI. CDR3 DNA sequence: TGTGCCAGCAGTCCCGATCCGGGACAAACCACCTACACCTTC. Its translation: CASSPDPGQTTYTF.

V gene TRBV5-1 combines with J gene TRBJ2-1; 14 positions agree with TRBD2. Germline V lookup: CDR1 SGHRS, CDR2 YFSETQ. CDR3 length: 16 amino acids. V lost 2 bases, J lost 9 bases, and 7 bases stayed unmatched. In nucleotides, the CDR3 is TGCGCCAGCAGCTTAGGACTAGCGGGGGGAGCGGGTGAGCAGTTCTTC. Translating it yields CASSLGLAGGAGEQFF.

This chain connects TRBV6-5 to TRBJ2-1, with 12 bases identical to TRBD2. Germline V lookup: CDR1 MNHEY, CDR2 SVGAGI. CDR3 length: 15 residues. V trimming: 2 bases; J trimming: 9 bases; junction bases outside the gene matches: 5. This CDR3 is CASSYELAGGGEQFF. The DNA for the CDR3 is TGTGCCAGCAGTTACGAACTAGCGGGGGGCGGTGAGCAGTTCTTC.

This clonotype was found a few times. The V gene is TRBV10-3, the J gene TRBJ1-6, with TRBD1 matching 8 bases. The CDR3 covers 13 residues. Germline CDR1 ENHRY, CDR2 SYGVKD. CDR3 region: CGVQGEYNSPLHF. The CDR3 DNA reads as TGTGGCGTACAGGGGGAATATAATTCACCCCTCCACTTT.

This clonotype came up once. This chain connects TRBV21-1 to TRBJ2-5; the table's D call of TRBD1 was not tested on the DNA. TRBV21-1 is classified as a pseudogene. The length of the CDR3 is 16 residues. The CDR3: CASSKDGRDVGNEQYF. CDR3 DNA: TGTGCCAGCAGCAAAGATGGTCGGGACGTGGGCAATGAGCAGTACTTC.